The clone carrying this T cell receptor beta chain turned up a few times. Germline V gene sequence: CDR1 LNHDA, CDR2 SQIVND (reference sequence). This CDR3 has 15 amino acids. Trimming removed 7 bases from V and 1 base from J; junction bases left unmatched: 4. The sample comes from a study of blood T cell repertoires in COVID-19. Study-level background: The cDNA or gDNA used as material had been derived from T cells, B-cell-depleted T cells, or PBMCs.

Under the authors' procedure: Nucleated cell counts were estimated from reference gene primer amplification. Data came from immunoSEQ multiplex PCR; TCRdb stores just in-frame clones and leaves some out. V, J and clone size reflect that table, while D and trimming were determined from the DNA. The sample has 380,000 or so clones, 70% to 90% seen once. Participant reports of clinical history set cohort assignment. The clonotype was recovered from a woman in her 40s with acute COVID-19. V and J are TRBV19 and TRBJ1-6; the match to TRBD1 covers 7 bases. Material: PBMCs or T cells enriched from blood (not recorded which). In nucleotides, the CDR3 is TGTGCCAGTACGGTACAGGGGTCCTATAATTCACCCCTCCACTTT. Its translation: CASTVQGSYNSPLHF.